Listed below are T cell receptor beta chains from one sample, sequenced in a study of blood T cell repertoires in COVID-19. The method was immunoSEQ multiplex PCR; TCRdb's version includes in-frame clones alone and lacks a portion of them. The sample has around 250,000 clones, around 80% seen once. Sequencing was performed on peripheral blood. These receptors were collected from an elderly man with acute or convalescent COVID-19. Each CDR3 is given with its conserved first and last residue. The order of the fields is V gene, J gene, D gene, clone size, CDR3 DNA, CDR3 protein. D genes are given only for firm matches. Size values are once, few and many counts, or a class for expanded clones, and some rows have none.

v_gene: TRBV11-2; j_gene: TRBJ2-5; d_gene: -; abundance: -; CDR3nt: TGTGCCAGCGCCGCGGGCAGGGGTTTTCGAGAGACCCAGTACTTC; CDR3aa: CASAAGRGFRETQYF
v_gene: TRBV18; j_gene: TRBJ2-7; d_gene: TRBD1; abundance: -; CDR3nt: TGTGCCAGCTCACTCACCTCGGACAGGGGTAACGAGCAGTACTTC; CDR3aa: CASSLTSDRGNEQYF
v_gene: TRBV5-1; j_gene: TRBJ2-3; d_gene: -; abundance: -; CDR3nt: TGCGCCAGCAGCAGCGCGGGGGATACGCAGTATTTT; CDR3aa: CASSSAGDTQYF
v_gene: TRBV18; j_gene: TRBJ2-5; d_gene: -; abundance: -; CDR3nt: TGTGCCAGCTCACCACCATCGCGGGAGACCCAGTACTTC; CDR3aa: CASSPPSRETQYF
v_gene: TRBV5-1; j_gene: TRBJ2-7; d_gene: TRBD1; abundance: -; CDR3nt: TGCGCCAGCAGCGGGACAGCTACCTACGAGCAGTACTTC; CDR3aa: CASSGTATYEQYF
v_gene: TRBV27; j_gene: TRBJ2-3; d_gene: -; abundance: -; CDR3nt: TGTGCCAGCAGCCGAATGGCATCTAGCACAGATACGCAGTATTTT; CDR3aa: CASSRMASSTDTQYF
v_gene: TRBV28; j_gene: TRBJ1-6; d_gene: -; abundance: -; CDR3nt: TGTGCCAGCAGTCCCATTGCCAGGGTGAATTCACCCCTCCACTTT; CDR3aa: CASSPIARVNSPLHF
v_gene: TRBV11-2; j_gene: TRBJ2-7; d_gene: TRBD2; abundance: few; CDR3nt: TGTGCCAGCAGCTTACTAGCGGGAGGGAACTCCTACGAGCAGTACTTC; CDR3aa: CASSLLAGGNSYEQYF
v_gene: TRBV18; j_gene: TRBJ1-4; d_gene: TRBD1; abundance: -; CDR3nt: TGTGCCAGCTCACCGGACAGGGAAAAACTGTTTTTT; CDR3aa: CASSPDREKLFF
v_gene: TRBV7-8; j_gene: TRBJ1-1; d_gene: TRBD1; abundance: once; CDR3nt: TGTGCCAGCAGCCAGACAGGGGGGTACACTGAAGCTTTCTTT; CDR3aa: CASSQTGGYTEAFF
v_gene: TRBV5-1; j_gene: TRBJ2-1; d_gene: -; abundance: -; CDR3nt: TGCGCCAGCAGCCTGACAGGCAACTCCTACAATGAGCAGTTCTTC; CDR3aa: CASSLTGNSYNEQFF
v_gene: TRBV11-2; j_gene: TRBJ2-5; d_gene: TRBD1; abundance: -; CDR3nt: TGTGCCAGCAGCTTAGGTGCCAGGGGGTTGGAGACCCAGTACTTC; CDR3aa: CASSLGARGLETQYF
v_gene: TRBV19; j_gene: TRBJ1-5; d_gene: -; abundance: -; CDR3nt: TGTGCCAGTAGTATAGAACACAGGTGGAGCAATCAGCCCCAGCATTTT; CDR3aa: CASSIEHRWSNQPQHF
v_gene: TRBV5-1; j_gene: TRBJ2-7; d_gene: TRBD1; abundance: -; CDR3nt: TGCGCCAGCAGCTCCACGGGACAGGCAAACTACGAGCAGTACTTC; CDR3aa: CASSSTGQANYEQYF
v_gene: TRBV5-1; j_gene: TRBJ2-5; d_gene: -; abundance: -; CDR3nt: TGCGCCAGCAGCCCCGGACAGTTCCAAGAGACCCAGTACTTC; CDR3aa: CASSPGQFQETQYF
v_gene: TRBV11-2; j_gene: TRBJ2-7; d_gene: TRBD1; abundance: -; CDR3nt: TGTGCCAGCAGCCCTAAGACAGGGCCCACCGAGCAGTACTTC; CDR3aa: CASSPKTGPTEQYF
v_gene: TRBV5-1; j_gene: TRBJ2-1; d_gene: TRBD1; abundance: -; CDR3nt: TGCGCCAGCAGCTCTGAGGACAGGGCTGGTGAGCAGTTCTTC; CDR3aa: CASSSEDRAGEQFF
v_gene: TRBV24-1; j_gene: TRBJ2-1; d_gene: TRBD2; abundance: -; CDR3nt: TGTGCCACGCGTAGCGGGGCGAATTACAATGAGCAGTTCTTC; CDR3aa: CATRSGANYNEQFF
v_gene: TRBV5-4; j_gene: TRBJ2-1; d_gene: TRBD2; abundance: -; CDR3nt: TGTGCCAGCAGCTTGGGTACGGGGGGTCCCTACAATGAGCAGTTCTTC; CDR3aa: CASSLGTGGPYNEQFF
v_gene: TRBV3-1/TRBV3-2; j_gene: TRBJ2-5; d_gene: TRBD2; abundance: -; CDR3nt: TGTGCCAGCAGCCATCTAGCGGGAGCAGAGACCCAGTACTTC; CDR3aa: CASSHLAGAETQYF
v_gene: TRBV5-1; j_gene: TRBJ1-1; d_gene: -; abundance: -; CDR3nt: TGCGCCAGCAGCTCGGGCGGGGGAAACCCTGAAGCTTTCTTT; CDR3aa: CASSSGGGNPEAFF
v_gene: TRBV5-4; j_gene: TRBJ2-1; d_gene: TRBD2; abundance: once; CDR3nt: TGTGCCAGCAGCATGGGACTAGACCCCTCCTACAATGAGCAGTTCTTC; CDR3aa: CASSMGLDPSYNEQFF
v_gene: TRBV19; j_gene: TRBJ1-1; d_gene: -; abundance: -; CDR3nt: TGTGCCAGTAGTTCACCTCGGGGGGAGAACACTGAAGCTTTCTTT; CDR3aa: CASSSPRGENTEAFF
v_gene: TRBV7-2; j_gene: TRBJ2-3; d_gene: TRBD2; abundance: -; CDR3nt: TGTGCCAGCAGCTTAGCTCCTAGCGGGGTCCCTATCAGGGCCACAGATACGCAGTATTTT; CDR3aa: CASSLAPSGVPIRATDTQYF
v_gene: TRBV19; j_gene: TRBJ1-5; d_gene: TRBD1; abundance: few; CDR3nt: TGTGCCAGTAGTATGAGGACAGGGGACAATAGCAATCAGCCCCAGCATTTT; CDR3aa: CASSMRTGDNSNQPQHF
v_gene: TRBV3-1/TRBV3-2; j_gene: TRBJ1-2; d_gene: TRBD1; abundance: -; CDR3nt: TGTGCCAGCAGCCAAGATAACAGGGGCGGTGGCTACACCTTC; CDR3aa: CASSQDNRGGGYTF
v_gene: TRBV28; j_gene: TRBJ2-3; d_gene: -; abundance: -; CDR3nt: TGTGCCAGCAGTTCCCCTGGGCATACGCAGTATTTT; CDR3aa: CASSSPGHTQYF
v_gene: TRBV7-2; j_gene: TRBJ1-1; d_gene: -; abundance: -; CDR3nt: TGTGCCAGCAGCTTTTCTGGGGGGAATACTGAAGCTTTCTTT; CDR3aa: CASSFSGGNTEAFF
v_gene: TRBV2; j_gene: TRBJ1-4; d_gene: TRBD1; abundance: -; CDR3nt: TGTGCCAGCAGTACAGGGGGCATTGAAAAACTGTTTTTT; CDR3aa: CASSTGGIEKLFF
v_gene: TRBV7-9; j_gene: TRBJ2-7; d_gene: -; abundance: few; CDR3nt: TGTGCCAGCAGCTCCCTCTCTCCGCTATACGAGCAGTACTTC; CDR3aa: CASSSLSPLYEQYF
v_gene: TRBV3-1/TRBV3-2; j_gene: TRBJ2-5; d_gene: -; abundance: -; CDR3nt: TGTGCCAGCAGCCAAGTCGGAGAGACCCAGTACTTC; CDR3aa: CASSQVGETQYF
v_gene: TRBV7-3; j_gene: TRBJ2-2; d_gene: TRBD2; abundance: -; CDR3nt: TGTGCCAGCAGCTCATTGGGACTAGCAGCCGGGGAGCTGTTTTTT; CDR3aa: CASSSLGLAAGELFF
v_gene: TRBV12-3/TRBV12-4; j_gene: TRBJ2-7; d_gene: -; abundance: -; CDR3nt: TGTGCCAGCAGCCTAACAGGGTACGAGCAGTACTTC; CDR3aa: CASSLTGYEQYF
v_gene: TRBV3-1/TRBV3-2; j_gene: TRBJ1-2; d_gene: -; abundance: -; CDR3nt: TGTGCCAGCAGCCTGACAGCTAACTATGGCTACACCTTC; CDR3aa: CASSLTANYGYTF
v_gene: TRBV15; j_gene: TRBJ2-7; d_gene: TRBD2; abundance: -; CDR3nt: TGTGCCACCAGCAGAGTGGGACTAGCGGTGTACGAGCAGTACTTC; CDR3aa: CATSRVGLAVYEQYF
v_gene: TRBV30; j_gene: TRBJ1-4; d_gene: TRBD1; abundance: -; CDR3nt: TGTGCCTGGAGTGAACAGGGGGCGGGGGAAAAACTGTTTTTT; CDR3aa: CAWSEQGAGEKLFF
v_gene: TRBV7-2; j_gene: TRBJ2-5; d_gene: TRBD2; abundance: -; CDR3nt: TGTGCCAGCAGCTTAACTAGCGGGGGACAAGAGACCCAGTACTTC; CDR3aa: CASSLTSGGQETQYF
v_gene: TRBV2; j_gene: TRBJ2-6; d_gene: -; abundance: -; CDR3nt: TGTGCCAGCAGTTGGATGCGGTACTCTGGGGCCAACGTCCTGACTTTC; CDR3aa: CASSWMRYSGANVLTF
v_gene: TRBV5-1; j_gene: TRBJ2-5; d_gene: -; abundance: -; CDR3nt: TGCGCCAGCAGAGTCGGCGGGGAGACCCAGTACTTC; CDR3aa: CASRVGGETQYF
v_gene: TRBV3-1/TRBV3-2; j_gene: TRBJ2-6; d_gene: -; abundance: -; CDR3nt: TGTGCCAGCAGCCAACGAGTTGCTGGGGCCAACGTCCTGACTTTC; CDR3aa: CASSQRVAGANVLTF
v_gene: TRBV19; j_gene: TRBJ2-2; d_gene: -; abundance: few; CDR3nt: TGTGCCAGTAGTATCGGGACAACCGGGGAGCTGTTTTTT; CDR3aa: CASSIGTTGELFF
v_gene: TRBV5-1; j_gene: TRBJ1-1; d_gene: -; abundance: -; CDR3nt: TGCGCCAGCAGCTTAGGAGGGTTCGGCACTGAAGCTTTCTTT; CDR3aa: CASSLGGFGTEAFF
v_gene: TRBV11-1; j_gene: TRBJ1-2; d_gene: -; abundance: -; CDR3nt: TGTGCCAGCAGCTTACTACGGGGGACGCACTATGGCTACACCTTC; CDR3aa: CASSLLRGTHYGYTF
v_gene: TRBV24-1; j_gene: TRBJ2-5; d_gene: TRBD1; abundance: -; CDR3nt: TGTGCCACCAGTGATCCCAGGACAGGGGGAGAGACCCAGTACTTC; CDR3aa: CATSDPRTGGETQYF
v_gene: TRBV11-2; j_gene: TRBJ2-7; d_gene: TRBD2; abundance: -; CDR3nt: TGTGCCAGCAGCTCCCGGACTAGCGGGAGCTACGAGCAGTACTTC; CDR3aa: CASSSRTSGSYEQYF
v_gene: TRBV18; j_gene: TRBJ1-2; d_gene: TRBD1; abundance: -; CDR3nt: TGTGCCAGCTCAACCGGGACAGGGGGCGCGAACTATGGCTACACCTTC; CDR3aa: CASSTGTGGANYGYTF